Listed below are T cell receptor beta chains from one sample, sequenced in a study of memory CD4+ T cells and cytomegalovirus serostatus. Sequencing was performed with immunoSEQ multiplex PCR; in TCRdb, only in-frame clones are kept and a portion is missing. The table records 55,000 to 65,000 clones, about 81% of them present only once. Sequencing was done on a sample of memory CD4+ T cells from blood. The receptor set was obtained from an adult in good health and CMV-seronegative. The CDR3 runs from the conserved cysteine through the conserved F or W. Fields, in order: V gene, D gene, clone size, J gene, CDR3 protein, CDR3 DNA. The D gene is left open where the match is weak. Rows may omit the clone size; those that give it use once, few, many or a size class.

TRBV5-4	NA	NA	TRBJ2-1	CASSLGLDGEQFF	TGTGCCAGCAGCTTGGGTTTGGATGGTGAGCAGTTCTTC
TRBV11-3	NA	NA	TRBJ1-1	CASSLGGLMRVATEAFF	TGTGCCAGCAGCTTAGGCGGGCTAATGAGGGTCGCGACTGAAGCTTTCTTT
TRBV21-1	NA	NA	TRBJ1-4	CASSKPDRGNEKLFF	TGTGCCAGCAGCAAACCGGACAGGGGTAATGAAAAACTGTTTTTT
TRBV30	TRBD2	NA	TRBJ2-2	CAWSVRLTSAPGELFF	TGTGCCTGGAGTGTACGACTGACTAGCGCCCCCGGGGAGCTGTTTTTT
TRBV5-1	TRBD1	few	TRBJ1-1	CASSLSTGGSPGNTEAFF	TGCGCCAGCAGCCTCAGTACAGGGGGCTCCCCAGGGAACACTGAAGCTTTCTTT
TRBV30	NA	NA	TRBJ1-2	CAWSVLHSSGYTF	TGTGCCTGGAGTGTTTTACATTCGAGTGGCTACACCTTC
TRBV18	TRBD2	NA	TRBJ2-7	CASSPGTSGSRNEQYF	TGTGCCAGCTCCCCCGGGACTAGCGGGAGCCGCAACGAGCAGTACTTC
TRBV29-1	NA	NA	TRBJ2-7	CSVDSGTYEQYF	TGCAGCGTTGACAGCGGGACATACGAGCAGTACTTC
TRBV6-5	TRBD1	NA	TRBJ2-3	CASSPRDRVADTQYF	TGTGCCAGCAGTCCCCGGGACAGGGTAGCAGATACGCAGTATTTT
TRBV5-4	NA	NA	TRBJ1-5	CASSRTGSNQPQHF	TGTGCCAGCAGCCGAACAGGGTCCAATCAGCCCCAGCATTTT
TRBV5-4	NA	NA	TRBJ2-5	CASSLGGLQETQYF	TGTGCCAGCAGCTTGGGAGGACTGCAAGAGACCCAGTACTTC
TRBV29-1	TRBD1	NA	TRBJ2-1	CSVEWDRGVSYNEQFF	TGCAGCGTTGAGTGGGACAGGGGAGTTTCGTACAATGAGCAGTTCTTC
TRBV9	NA	NA	TRBJ2-7	CASSVFWAPIYEQYF	TGTGCCAGCAGCGTATTCTGGGCCCCAATCTACGAGCAGTACTTC
TRBV11-2	NA	NA	TRBJ2-3	CASSLGDTQYF	TGTGCCAGCAGCTTAGGAGATACGCAGTATTTT
TRBV29-1	NA	NA	TRBJ2-3	CSADTNLGDTQYF	TGCAGCGCTGACACCAACCTGGGGGATACGCAGTATTTT
TRBV27	TRBD1	NA	TRBJ1-2	CASSLEGTGTYGYTF	TGTGCCAGCAGTTTAGAAGGGACAGGGACCTATGGCTACACCTTC
TRBV4-3	TRBD1	NA	TRBJ1-2	CASSQTTGVGYTF	TGCGCCAGCAGCCAGACGACAGGGGTTGGCTACACCTTC
TRBV7-9	TRBD2	NA	TRBJ2-7	CASSLRTSGNNEQYF	TGTGCCAGCAGCTTAAGGACTAGCGGGAACAACGAGCAGTACTTC
TRBV27	NA	NA	TRBJ2-7	CASSFRGEQYF	TGTGCCAGCAGTTTCCGGGGCGAGCAGTACTTC
TRBV7-2	TRBD2	once	TRBJ2-7	CASSLGLAGYEQYF	TGTGCCAGCAGCTTAGGACTAGCGGGGTACGAGCAGTACTTC
TRBV5-1	NA	NA	TRBJ2-3	CASSLAAGQADTQYF	TGCGCCAGCAGCTTGGCAGCGGGCCAGGCAGATACGCAGTATTTT
TRBV11-2	TRBD2	once	TRBJ2-1	CASSLVSGGSSYNEQFF	TGTGCCAGCAGCTTAGTGAGCGGGGGGAGCTCCTACAATGAGCAGTTCTTC
TRBV7-9	TRBD2	NA	TRBJ2-1	CASSLKATGGVNEQFF	TGTGCCAGCAGCTTAAAGGCGACGGGAGGGGTCAATGAGCAGTTCTTC
TRBV28	NA	NA	TRBJ1-2	CASSLSIYGYTF	TGTGCCAGCAGTTTGTCCATCTATGGCTACACCTTC
TRBV29-1	NA	NA	TRBJ2-7	CSALSIKYEQYF	TGCAGCGCCCTTAGTATAAAGTACGAGCAGTACTTC
TRBV30	TRBD2	NA	TRBJ2-1	CAWRVGTGTSGRRGYNEQFF	TGTGCCTGGAGGGTGGGAACCGGGACTAGCGGGAGACGGGGGTACAATGAGCAGTTCTTC
TRBV9	NA	NA	TRBJ1-1	CASSGEGGGSTEAFF	TGTGCCAGCAGCGGAGAAGGAGGGGGAAGCACTGAAGCTTTCTTT
TRBV7-8	NA	NA	TRBJ2-7	CASSLDLGPNAYEQYF	TGTGCCAGCAGCTTAGATCTAGGACCCAACGCCTACGAGCAGTACTTC
TRBV4-3	NA	NA	TRBJ2-7	CASSLTSGYEQYF	TGCGCCAGCAGCCTTACGTCGGGCTACGAGCAGTACTTC
TRBV5-6	NA	NA	TRBJ1-6	CASSLGGTNYNSPLHF	TGTGCCAGCAGCTTGGGGGGCACGAACTATAATTCACCCCTCCACTTT
TRBV6-1	NA	NA	TRBJ1-1	CASSEGWSVNTEAFF	TGTGCCAGCAGTGAAGGCTGGTCGGTGAACACTGAAGCTTTCTTT
TRBV30	TRBD1	NA	TRBJ2-6	CAWSITGGWANVLTF	TGTGCCTGGAGTATAACAGGGGGGTGGGCCAACGTCCTGACTTTC
TRBV9	TRBD1	few	TRBJ1-2	CASSASDRGIYGYTF	TGTGCCAGCAGCGCATCGGACAGGGGGATCTATGGCTACACCTTC
TRBV11-2	TRBD1	NA	TRBJ1-2	CASSLDPGQGYGYTF	TGTGCCAGCAGCTTAGATCCGGGACAGGGCTATGGCTACACCTTC
TRBV19	TRBD1	NA	TRBJ1-1	CASSITGGTSEAFF	TGTGCCAGTAGTATCACAGGGGGGACTTCTGAAGCTTTCTTT
TRBV6-5	NA	NA	TRBJ2-6	CASSRAPTNVLTF	TGTGCCAGCAGTAGGGCCCCGACCAACGTCCTGACTTTC
TRBV9	TRBD2	NA	TRBJ2-1	CASSVGLAGVTPYNEQFF	TGTGCCAGCAGCGTAGGCCTAGCGGGAGTTACCCCCTACAATGAGCAGTTCTTC
TRBV7-3	TRBD2	NA	TRBJ2-3	CASSSSGRVDTQYF	TGTGCCAGCAGTTCGAGCGGGAGGGTGGATACGCAGTATTTT
TRBV7-3	TRBD1	NA	TRBJ1-1	CASSSDKDRGGTEAFF	TGTGCCAGCAGCTCAGACAAAGACAGGGGAGGGACTGAAGCTTTCTTT
TRBV7-9	TRBD2	NA	TRBJ2-3	CASSLALGLAGVTDTQYF	TGTGCCAGCAGCTTAGCGCTGGGACTAGCGGGAGTGACAGATACGCAGTATTTT
TRBV28	NA	NA	TRBJ1-5	CASRQQGQPQHF	TGTGCCAGCAGACAACAGGGTCAGCCCCAGCATTTT
TRBV30	TRBD2	NA	TRBJ2-7	CAWALAGSSYEQYF	TGTGCCTGGGCACTAGCGGGGAGCTCCTACGAGCAGTACTTC
TRBV2	NA	NA	TRBJ2-7	CASSDSPSYEQYF	TGTGCCAGCAGTGATAGTCCTTCCTACGAGCAGTACTTC